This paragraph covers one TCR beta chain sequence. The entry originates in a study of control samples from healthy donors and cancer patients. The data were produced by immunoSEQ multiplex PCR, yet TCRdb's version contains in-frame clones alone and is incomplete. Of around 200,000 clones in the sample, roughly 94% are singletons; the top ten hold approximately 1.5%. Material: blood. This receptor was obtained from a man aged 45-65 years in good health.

The CDR3: CASSLIAGARNSPLHF. In nucleotides, the CDR3 is TGTGCCAGCAGCTTAATAGCAGGCGCGAGGAATTCACCCCTCCACTTT. The chain employs TRBV7-6 and TRBJ1-6, with D uncertain. CDR1 is SGHVS, CDR2 FNYEAQ, per germline. The CDR3 contains 16 residues. V was cut by 2 bases and J by 7 bases, with 15 bases left in between.